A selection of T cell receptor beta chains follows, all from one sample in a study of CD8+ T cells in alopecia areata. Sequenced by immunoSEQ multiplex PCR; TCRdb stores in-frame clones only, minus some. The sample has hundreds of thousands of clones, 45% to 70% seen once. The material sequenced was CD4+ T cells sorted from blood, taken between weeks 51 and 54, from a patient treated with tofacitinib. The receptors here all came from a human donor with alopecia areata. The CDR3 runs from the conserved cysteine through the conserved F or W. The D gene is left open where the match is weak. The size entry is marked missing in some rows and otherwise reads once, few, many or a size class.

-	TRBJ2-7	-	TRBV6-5	CASSYSATTYEQYF	TGTGCCAGCAGTTACTCGGCAACAACCTACGAGCAGTACTTC
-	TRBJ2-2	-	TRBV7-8	CASSSRLGAGELFF	TGTGCCAGCAGCTCGCGACTGGGGGCCGGGGAGCTGTTTTTT
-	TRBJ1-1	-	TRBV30	CAWSVRSREAFF	TGTGCCTGGAGTGTACGGAGCAGAGAAGCTTTCTTT
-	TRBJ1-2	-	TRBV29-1	CSVQEGTTNYGYTF	TGCAGCGTTCAAGAGGGGACCACTAACTATGGCTACACCTTC
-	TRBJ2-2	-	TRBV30	CAWRFDVAAGELFF	TGTGCCTGGAGGTTTGACGTGGCAGCCGGGGAGCTGTTTTTT
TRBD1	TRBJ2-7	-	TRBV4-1	CASSQGQGRHEQYF	TGCGCCAGCAGCCAGGGACAGGGTAGGCACGAGCAGTACTTC
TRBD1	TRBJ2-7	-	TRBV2	CASRLDRGTEQYF	TGTGCCAGCAGACTAGACAGGGGGACCGAGCAGTACTTC
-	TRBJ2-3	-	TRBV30	CAWSVGDRSTDTQYF	TGTGCCTGGAGTGTGGGGGACCGATCCACAGATACGCAGTATTTT
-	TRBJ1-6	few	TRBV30	CAWRRTVHNSPLHF	TGTGCCTGGAGGAGGACAGTCCACAATTCACCCCTCCACTTT
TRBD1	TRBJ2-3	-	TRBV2	CASDRGHADTQYF	TGTGCCAGCGACAGGGGGCATGCAGATACGCAGTATTTT
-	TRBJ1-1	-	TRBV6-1	CASSYKLNTEAFF	TGTGCCAGCAGCTACAAACTTAACACTGAAGCTTTCTTT
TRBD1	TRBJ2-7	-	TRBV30	CAYRQGARMQYF	TGTGCCTATAGACAGGGGGCGCGAATGCAGTACTTC
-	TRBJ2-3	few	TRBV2	CASSETGDTQYF	TGTGCCAGCAGTGAAACGGGGGATACGCAGTATTTT
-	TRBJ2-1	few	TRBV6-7	CASSPTWYEQFF	TGTGCCAGCAGTCCCACCTGGTATGAGCAGTTCTTC
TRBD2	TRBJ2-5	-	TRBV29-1	CSVDRPGLAVETQYF	TGCAGCGTAGATCGCCCGGGACTAGCGGTGGAGACCCAGTACTTC
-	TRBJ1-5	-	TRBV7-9	CASSLSSQPQHF	TGTGCCAGCAGCTTAAGCAGCCAGCCCCAGCATTTT
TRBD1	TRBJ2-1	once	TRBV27	CASRPGQGWYEQFF	TGTGCCAGCAGGCCGGGACAGGGTTGGTATGAGCAGTTCTTC
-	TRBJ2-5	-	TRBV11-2	CASSLGLGETQYF	TGTGCCAGCAGCTTAGGACTGGGGGAGACCCAGTACTTC
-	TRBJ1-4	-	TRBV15	CATSRDSPRVGWSEKLFF	TGTGCCACCAGCAGAGATTCCCCTCGGGTAGGCTGGAGTGAAAAACTGTTTTTT
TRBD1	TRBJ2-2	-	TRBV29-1	CSGQGANTGELFF	TGCAGCGGACAGGGGGCGAACACCGGGGAGCTGTTTTTT
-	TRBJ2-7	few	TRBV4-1	CASSQDIQAPLYEQYF	TGCGCCAGCAGCCAAGATATCCAGGCCCCGCTCTACGAGCAGTACTTC
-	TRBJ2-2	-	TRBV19	CASTRNTGELFF	TGTGCCAGTACTAGGAACACCGGGGAGCTGTTTTTT
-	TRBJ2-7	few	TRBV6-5	CASSSPGRSYEQYF	TGTGCCAGCAGTTCCCCGGGACGGAGCTACGAGCAGTACTTC
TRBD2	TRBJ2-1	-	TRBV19	CASSLAGGYNEQFF	TGTGCCAGTAGCTTAGCGGGGGGCTACAATGAGCAGTTCTTC
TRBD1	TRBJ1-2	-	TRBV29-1	CSVFTGTGTPSNYGYTF	TGCAGCGTATTTACCGGGACAGGGACTCCTTCTAACTATGGCTACACCTTC
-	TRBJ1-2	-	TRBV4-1	CASSQPGRRNYGYTF	TGCGCCAGCAGCCAGCCGGGACGCCGGAACTATGGCTACACCTTC
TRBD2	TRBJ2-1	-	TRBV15	CATSRGLAGARGQQFF	TGTGCCACCAGCAGAGGACTAGCGGGGGCCAGGGGCCAGCAGTTCTTC
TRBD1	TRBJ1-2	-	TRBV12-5	CASGTGQGSHGYTF	TGTGCTAGTGGTACGGGACAGGGTAGCCATGGCTACACCTTC
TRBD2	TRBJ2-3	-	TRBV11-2	CASSSLGGGPGDTQYF	TGTGCCAGCAGCTCCCTTGGCGGGGGACCCGGAGATACGCAGTATTTT
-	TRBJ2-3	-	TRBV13	CASSLGGTSTDTQYF	TGTGCCAGCAGCTTAGGGGGGACTAGCACAGATACGCAGTATTTT
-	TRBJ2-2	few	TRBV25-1	CASSGTGELFF	TGTGCCAGCAGTGGCACCGGGGAGCTGTTTTTT
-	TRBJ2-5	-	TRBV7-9	CASSSFAGRGETQYF	TGTGCCAGCAGCTCGTTCGCGGGGCGCGGGGAGACCCAGTACTTC
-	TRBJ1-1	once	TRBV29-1	CSASPQGNTEAFF	TGCAGCGCCTCCCCACAGGGGAACACTGAAGCTTTCTTT
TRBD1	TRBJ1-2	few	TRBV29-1	CSAKRQGTGYTF	TGCAGCGCCAAAAGACAGGGGACCGGCTACACCTTC
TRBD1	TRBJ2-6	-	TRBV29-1	CSVGGTGAAGANVLTF	TGCAGCGTTGGAGGGACAGGGGCGGCTGGGGCCAACGTCCTGACTTTC
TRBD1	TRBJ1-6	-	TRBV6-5	CASSYQGTGVSPLHF	TGTGCCAGCAGTTACCAAGGGACAGGGGTCTCACCCCTCCACTTT
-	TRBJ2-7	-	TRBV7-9	CASSLTGYEQYF	TGTGCCAGCAGCCTGACAGGATACGAGCAGTACTTC
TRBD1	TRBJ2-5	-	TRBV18	CASSPDRGVSQYF	TGTGCCAGCTCACCGGACAGGGGTGTTTCCCAGTACTTC
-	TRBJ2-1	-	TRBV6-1	CASTFTVTPNEQFF	TGTGCCAGCACATTTACAGTTACTCCCAATGAGCAGTTCTTC
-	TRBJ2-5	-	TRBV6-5	CASSYSRHTRDQYF	TGTGCCAGCAGTTACTCGAGGCACACCAGAGACCAGTACTTC
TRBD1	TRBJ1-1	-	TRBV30	CAWGRDRGSEAFF	TGTGCCTGGGGGAGGGACAGGGGTAGTGAAGCTTTCTTT
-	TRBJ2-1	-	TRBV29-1	CSVEWGGQFF	TGCAGCGTTGAATGGGGGGGCCAGTTCTTC
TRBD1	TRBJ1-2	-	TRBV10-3	CAIGQGDGYTF	TGTGCTATCGGGCAGGGGGATGGCTACACCTTC
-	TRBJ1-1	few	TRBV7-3	CASSLRAENTEAFF	TGTGCCAGCAGCTTAAGGGCTGAGAACACTGAAGCTTTCTTT